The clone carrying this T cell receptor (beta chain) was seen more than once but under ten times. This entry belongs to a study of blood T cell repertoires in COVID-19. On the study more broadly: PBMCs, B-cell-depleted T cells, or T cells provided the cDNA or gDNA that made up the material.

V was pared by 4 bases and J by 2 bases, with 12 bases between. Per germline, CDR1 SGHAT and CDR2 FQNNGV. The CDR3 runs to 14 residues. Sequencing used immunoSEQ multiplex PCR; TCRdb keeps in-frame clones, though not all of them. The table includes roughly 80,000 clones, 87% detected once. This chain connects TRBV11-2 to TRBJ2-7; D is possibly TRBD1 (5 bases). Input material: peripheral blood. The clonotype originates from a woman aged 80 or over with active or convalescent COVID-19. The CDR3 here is CASSSPDTAYEQYF. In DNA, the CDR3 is TGTGCCAGCAGCTCCCCGGACACCGCCTACGAGCAGTACTTC.